The 5 T cell receptor beta chains reported below all come from one sample, sequenced in a study of T cell changes during pregnancy in multiple sclerosis. Assay: immunoSEQ multiplex PCR; the TCRdb copy retains only in-frame clones and omits some. Here the sample spans tens of thousands of clones, about 94% being singletons. This material consisted of peripheral blood, taken in the third trimester of pregnancy. These TCRs come from a female donor with multiple sclerosis, enrolled in a pregnancy study.

The V call is TRBV5-5, the J call TRBJ2-7; 10 bases match TRBD1. Germline V gene lookup returns CDR1 SGHKS and CDR2 YYEKEE (reference sequence). The CDR3 has 14 amino acids. V lost 2 bases, J lost 3 bases, and 2 bases stayed unmatched. CDR3 coding DNA: TGTGCCAGCAGCTTCCGGGACAGGGGCTACGAGCAGTACTTC. Protein product: CASSFRDRGYEQYF.

The chain recombines TRBV27 with TRBJ1-5, with a tentative D call TRBD1 (5 bases). Germline V gene sequence: CDR1 MNHEY, CDR2 SMNVEV (reference sequence). CDR3 length equals 13 residues. Trimming left V 4 bases short and J 12 bases short, with 16 bases between. The CDR3: CASSSTGVRLQHF. CDR3 nucleotides: TGTGCCAGCAGTTCCACGGGGGTGAGACTCCAGCATTTT.

The chain is built from TRBV7-9 and TRBJ1-1, with 8 bases matching TRBD1. This CDR3 has 16 residues. CDR1 SEHNR and CDR2 FQNEAQ come from the germline V gene (reference sequence). Trimming removed 5 bases from V and 0 bases from J; junction bases left unmatched: 8. The CDR3 loop reads CASSPGTGPLNTEAFF. DNA of the CDR3: TGTGCCAGCAGCCCAGGGACAGGTCCATTGAACACTGAAGCTTTCTTT. Full variable domain (missing parts from reference TRBV7-9 and TRBJ1-1): DTGVSQNPRHKITKRGQNVTFRCDPISEHNRLYWYRQTLGQGPEFLTYFQNEAQLEKSRLLSDRFSAERPKGSFSTLEIQRTEQGDSAMYLCASSPGTGPLNTEAFFGQGTRLTVV.

The sample holds one count of this clone. The V gene is TRBV5-1, the J gene TRBJ2-3; a weak D match, TRBD1 (6 bases). This CDR3 is 18 amino acids long. The germline V and J ends were trimmed by 4 bases and 0 bases, with 21 bases remaining between them. Per germline, CDR1 SGHRS and CDR2 YFSETQ. As DNA, the CDR3 is TGCGCCAGCAGCGAACCCCCTCCGCAGGGGCCTAGCACAGATACGCAGTATTTT. Translation: CASSEPPPQGPSTDTQYF.

V gene TRBV4-2 combines with J gene TRBJ1-2; tentative D call: TRBD1 (5 bases). Germline lookup yields CDR1 LGHNA and CDR2 YNFKEQ. V shed 0 bases and J shed 3 bases, with 14 bases lying between them. This CDR3 is built from 16 residues. The CDR3: CASSQDRGGSHYGYTF. DNA of the CDR3: TGTGCCAGCAGCCAAGATAGGGGCGGGAGTCACTATGGCTACACCTTC.